The 19 T cell receptor beta chains presented below share a single source sample, sequenced in a study of control samples from healthy donors and cancer patients. The protocol was immunoSEQ multiplex PCR, while the TCRdb copy is restricted to in-frame clones and leaves out a portion. The profile covers fewer than 95,000 clones, with under 90% appearing a single time and more than 2% taken by the ten largest. The sequenced sample consisted of blood. The receptor source for this set is a woman between 40 and 50 years old in good health.

The rearrangement links TRBV7-9 to TRBJ1-2; no clear D. This CDR3 spans 14 amino acids. V lost 3 bases to trimming and J lost 2 bases, with 10 bases between them. Germline CDR1 is SEHNR and CDR2 is FQNEAQ (reference sequence). Written as DNA, the CDR3 is TGTGCCAGCAGCTTGGGATCAGAGAACTATGGCTACACCTTC. Its translation: CASSLGSENYGYTF.

The table lists this clone with a count of one. This rearrangement joins TRBV4-3 to TRBJ1-6; D remains ambiguous. The length of the CDR3 is 15 residues. Trimming shortened V by 3 bases and J by 0 bases, and 6 bases separated the two germline ends. The germline CDR1 and CDR2 sequences are LGHNA and YSLEER. CDR3 DNA sequence: TGCGCCAGCAGCCAGGATAACTCCTATAATTCACCCCTCCACTTT. Translating gives CASSQDNSYNSPLHF.

The chain has TRBV7-2 and TRBJ1-5; a possible D gene is TRBD1 (5 bases). Between the trimmed V and J ends, which lost 4 bases and 0 bases, there was a span of 7 bases. The CDR3 covers 14 residues. CDR1 and CDR2 from the germline V gene are SGHTA and FQGNSA. CDR3 DNA: TGTGCCAGCAGCTACCAGGGTAGCAATCAGCCCCAGCATTTT. Protein product: CASSYQGSNQPQHF.

The chain uses TRBV6-1 and TRBJ2-7; D possibly corresponds to TRBD1 (6 bases). Germline-derived CDR1 and CDR2 are MNHNS and SASEGT. V lost 3 bases, J lost 5 bases, and 20 bases lay in between. The CDR3 consists of 16 residues. This chain's CDR3 is CASSDWRQAPSDEQYF. Written as DNA, the CDR3 is TGTGCCAGCAGTGACTGGCGACAGGCCCCCTCGGACGAGCAGTACTTC.

The chain employs TRBV10-3 and TRBJ1-1, with TRBD1 matching over 8 bases. This CDR3 has 13 amino acids. The V and J ends lost 7 bases and 4 bases, in that order; junction bases with no gene match: 5. CDR1 ENHRY and CDR2 SYGVKD come from the germline V gene. As DNA, the CDR3 is TGTGCCATCAATAGAGACAGGGGCACTGAAGCTTTCTTT. It translates to CAINRDRGTEAFF.

This clone was detected once. J is TRBJ2-4 and V is TRBV5-1; the D gene could be TRBD1 or TRBD2 (5 bases each). Per the germline V gene, CDR1 is SGHRS and CDR2 is YFSETQ. This CDR3 has 16 amino acids. V lost 7 bases and J lost 0, with 17 bases in between. The CDR3 loop reads CASGEGPIIAKNIQYF. The CDR3 coding sequence is TGCGCCAGCGGAGAGGGACCGATAATAGCCAAAAACATTCAGTACTTC.

The chain is built from TRBV9 and TRBJ2-3; D is uncertain. The V end lost 5 bases, the J end lost 4 bases, and 17 bases lay between the germline ends. This CDR3 is built from 15 residues. The germline CDR1 and CDR2 sequences are SGDLS and YYNGEE. The CDR3 protein is CASSRRMIGADTQYF. The CDR3, as DNA: TGTGCCAGCAGTAGGAGAATGATTGGCGCAGATACGCAGTATTTT.

This clone has just one count. The chain joins TRBV19 to TRBJ1-5; no reliable D call. The V end lost 6 bases, the J end lost 0 bases, and 12 bases lay between the germline ends. CDR1 and CDR2 from the germline V gene are LNHDA and SQIVND (reference sequence). The CDR3 covers 15 residues. As DNA, the CDR3 is TGTGCCAGTAGAGCGGGCAGTTATAGCAATCAGCCCCAGCATTTT. This codes for CASRAGSYSNQPQHF.

The rearrangement links TRBV7-9 to TRBJ1-1, with unresolved D. The germline V and J ends were trimmed by 1 base and 4 bases, with 13 bases remaining between them. The germline gives CDR1 SEHNR, CDR2 FQNEAQ (reference sequence). This CDR3 is built from 15 residues. CDR3 loop: CASSLVSGSSTEAFF. The CDR3 DNA sequence: TGTGCCAGCAGCTTAGTATCGGGATCGAGCACTGAAGCTTTCTTT.

The chain is built from TRBV7-9 and TRBJ1-3; D unclear. Trimming pared 1 base from V and 1 base from J, leaving 5 bases between. This CDR3 is built from 14 residues. Germline CDR1 and CDR2: SEHNR and FQNEAQ (reference sequence). The CDR3 sequence: CASSLVASGNTIYF. The CDR3 DNA sequence: TGTGCCAGCAGCTTAGTGGCATCTGGAAACACCATATATTTT. Full variable domain (remainder filled in from reference TRBV7-9 and TRBJ1-3): DTGVSQNPRHKITKRGQNVTFRCDPISEHNRLYWYRQTLGQGPEFLTYFQNEAQLEKSRLLSDRFSAERPKGSFSTLEIQRTEQGDSAMYLCASSLVASGNTIYFGEGSWLTVV.

This sequence joins TRBV6-5 and TRBJ1-2; TRBD1 aligns across 10 bases. The CDR3 has 12 residues. V shed 6 bases, J shed 6 bases, and the junction held 1 base outside the gene matches. The V gene's germline CDR1 is MNHEY and CDR2 SVGAGI. Written as DNA, the CDR3 is TGTGCCAGCAGCGGGACAGGGGATGGCTACACCTTC. This sequence encodes CASSGTGDGYTF.

This clone was seen a single time. The V and J genes are TRBV5-1 and TRBJ1-3; D not resolved. The germline CDR1 and CDR2 sequences are SGHRS and YFSETQ. With 4 bases removed from V and 0 bases from J, the gap between germline ends came to 11 bases. The CDR3 extends over 15 amino acids. CDR3 coding DNA: TGCGCCAGCAGCGACCCGTCCCGCTCTGGAAACACCATATATTTT. Translating it yields CASSDPSRSGNTIYF.

V and J are TRBV7-2 and TRBJ1-5, with TRBD1 matching over 8 bases. The length of the CDR3 is 15 residues. Looked up from germline, CDR1 is SGHTA and CDR2 is FQGNSA. With 5 bases clipped from V and 4 bases from J, the junction kept 7 bases outside the gene matches. The CDR3 loop is CASSPRGPGNQPQHF. The CDR3 bases are TGTGCCAGCAGCCCCAGGGGGCCGGGGAATCAGCCCCAGCATTTT. The full variable domain, in which reference TRBV7-2 and TRBJ1-5 provide the parts outside the CDR3, is GAGVSQSPSNKVTEKGKDVELRCDPISGHTALYWYRQSLGQGLEFLIYFQGNSAPDKSGLPSDRFSAERTGGSVSTLTIQRTQQEDSAVYLCASSPRGPGNQPQHFGDGTRLSIL.

The genes are TRBV5-8 and TRBJ1-1; TRBD1 aligns across 7 bases. Germline V gene sequence: CDR1 SGHTS, CDR2 YDEGEE. The V and J ends lost 0 bases and 3 bases, in that order; junction bases with no gene match: 2. This CDR3 is 14 amino acids long. The CDR3 reads CASSLDDRDTEAFF. The DNA for the CDR3 is TGTGCCAGCAGCTTGGACGACAGGGACACTGAAGCTTTCTTT.

This clone was counted between two and nine times. In DNA form, the CDR3 reads TGTGCCAGCAGCCAAGATTGGCACAATCAGCCCCAGCATTTT. Protein sequence: CASSQDWHNQPQHF. This rearrangement joins TRBV3-1 (or the pseudogene TRBV3-2) to TRBJ1-5, with D uncertain. There are 14 residues in the CDR3. V was trimmed by 0 bases and J by 3 bases, leaving 6 bases between them. The germline V gene has CDR1 LGHDT and CDR2 YNNKEL (reference sequence).

The chain couples TRBV4-1 to TRBJ2-2, with 11 bases that match TRBD1. Germline V gives CDR1 MGHRA, CDR2 YSYEKL. The CDR3 length is 18 residues. After removal of 2 bases from V and 5 bases from J, the junction contained 10 bases not matched to a gene. DNA for the CDR3: TGCGCCAGCAGCCAAATCCGGACAGGGGGCTATGAGACCGGGGAGCTGTTTTTT. It is translated as CASSQIRTGGYETGELFF.

The V call is TRBV6-2 or TRBV6-3, the J call TRBJ1-2; no clear D gene. Looked up from germline, CDR1 is MNHEY and CDR2 is SVGEGT. There are 13 residues in the CDR3. V was pared by 6 bases and J by 5 bases, with 13 bases between. The CDR3 sequence: CASSLGPLYGYTF. The CDR3 bases are TGTGCCAGCAGCCTCGGACCCTTATATGGCTACACCTTC.

The table lists this clone with a count of one. The chain links TRBV11-3 to TRBJ1-4, with D possibly TRBD1 on 5 matching bases. V gave up 8 bases and J gave up 5 bases, with 15 bases separating them. The CDR3 totals 14 residues. Germline CDR1 SGHNT, CDR2 YENEEA. DNA of the CDR3: TGTGCCAGCTCCCGAGGCGGACACAATGAAAAACTGTTTTTT. It specifies CASSRGGHNEKLFF.

This clone was observed once. DNA for the CDR3: TGTGCCAGCAGCTTACAGGGAAACTCTGGAAACACCATATATTTT. Its translation: CASSLQGNSGNTIYF. The chain couples TRBV7-2 to TRBJ1-3; D might be TRBD1 (5 bases). The length of the CDR3 is 15 residues. Germline loops: CDR1 SGHTA, CDR2 FQGNSA. V lost 2 bases to trimming and J lost 0 bases, with 8 bases between them.